This T cell receptor beta chain was retrieved from a study of human T cells and chemical hapten exposure. About the study: The study lasted roughly 26 weeks, and patients were dosed weekly with diphenylcyclopropenone on the scalp throughout.

Overall study results and limits: Compared with pre-sensitization or healthy control sets, expanded TCRs clustered more. DPC sensitization left the count of TCRs above 1 in 1000 unchanged.

Germline V gene lookup returns CDR1 MNHEY and CDR2 SVGAGI. The CDR3 contains 13 residues. Unmatched junction bases numbered 4, after V lost 6 bases and J lost 10 bases. This clonotype was found many times. Its antigen is undetermined. MiXCR, run by TCRdb on the RACE reads, gives a single entry per CDR3 protein. The table shows about 380,000 distinct CDR3 sequences, with approximately 4.4% occurring only once. The time point denotes: patch test 1, 2 weeks after DPC sensitization. Treatment defined: therapeutic diphenylcyclopropenone sensitization with weekly scalp DPC. The authors extracted total RNA from unfractionated whole blood.

This chain links TRBV6-5 with TRBJ2-1; 12 bases fit TRBD2. Sample: whole blood, taken in connection with sensitization to the hapten diphenylcyclopropenone (DPC). This receptor was obtained from a woman between 50 and 59 years old with alopecia areata. Some clones in this sample may be carry-over from other donors' samples. Here the CDR3 reads CASRQLAGGEQFF. The DNA for the CDR3 is TGTGCCAGCAGACAACTAGCGGGGGGAGAGCAGTTCTTC.